The T cell receptor beta chain under discussion was sequenced for a study of cytomegalovirus exposure and HLA in healthy donors. Study observations and caveats: Overall, approximately 150 TCR beta chains were annotated as cytomegalovirus-associated.

Trimming pared 2 bases from V and 4 bases from J, leaving 10 bases between. CDR3 length: 15 residues. CDR1 SGDLS and CDR2 YYNGEE come from the germline V gene. This clone was observed a few times. As yet, its antigen is unknown. The primer mix had 60 Vbeta and 13 Jbeta primers. Here immunoSEQ multiplex PCR was the method, and the copy in TCRdb shows in-frame clones only, minus some. The data hold some 170,000 clones, with around 77% observed a single time. This sequence originates from a man aged 25-45 years in good health and CMV-seropositive. Sequenced material: PBMCs. The chain is built from TRBV9 and TRBJ1-6; maybe TRBD1 (5 bases). The CDR3 loop is CASSVSGGYNSPLHF. The CDR3 DNA reads TGTGCCAGCAGCGTCTCCGGGGGTTATAATTCACCCCTCCACTTT.